Below are 10 T cell receptor beta chains sequenced from a single sample in a study of blood T cell repertoires in COVID-19. Generated by immunoSEQ multiplex PCR, the TCRdb table keeps only in-frame clones and is missing some. The sample lists roughly 250,000 clones; 65% to 80% were seen once. The material sequenced was peripheral blood. The receptor source for this set is a woman aged 35 to 49 with active or convalescent COVID-19.

The chain carries TRBV7-2 and TRBJ1-2; maybe TRBD1 (6 bases). The CDR3 is made up of 14 amino acids. Trimming stripped 5 bases from V and 4 bases from J, with 14 bases between. The germline gives CDR1 SGHTA, CDR2 FQGNSA. The CDR3 here is CASSRTDFAYGYTF. The CDR3 nucleotides are TGTGCCAGCAGCCGGACAGACTTCGCCTATGGCTACACCTTC.

The chain employs TRBV14 and TRBJ2-2; D is undetermined. Germline V gene sequence: CDR1 SGHDN, CDR2 FVKESK. Trimming removed 4 bases at V and 6 bases at J, with 12 bases between. The CDR3 runs to 14 residues. DNA for the CDR3: TGTGCCAGCAGCCTCCAGCCCGAGGCCGGGGAGCTGTTTTTT. Its protein is CASSLQPEAGELFF.

The chain recombines TRBV5-1 with TRBJ1-3; no clear D. V was pared by 7 bases and J by 1 base, with 15 bases between. This CDR3 has 15 residues. Germline-derived CDR1 and CDR2 are SGHRS and YFSETQ. Here the CDR3 reads CASGEGAFSGNTIYF. DNA for the CDR3: TGCGCCAGCGGGGAGGGAGCATTTTCTGGAAACACCATATATTTT. The full variable domain, with the rest looked up from reference TRBV5-1 and TRBJ1-3, is KAGVTQTPRYLIKTRGQQVTLSCSPISGHRSVSWYQQTPGQGLQFLFEYFSETQRNKGNFPGRFSGRQFSNSRSEMNVSTLELGDSALYLCASGEGAFSGNTIYFGEGSWLTVV.

This rearrangement joins TRBV9 to TRBJ2-2, with TRBD2 identical over 9 bases. The CDR3 has 19 amino acids. CDR1 SGDLS and CDR2 YYNGEE come from the germline V gene. V lost 5 bases and J lost 0; bases outside the gene matches: 14. The chain's CDR3 is CASRGTASGANANTGELFF. The CDR3 DNA reads TGTGCCAGCAGAGGAACGGCTAGCGGGGCAAACGCGAACACCGGGGAGCTGTTTTTT.

The rearrangement uses TRBV9 and TRBJ2-1; maybe TRBD1 (6 bases). Germline V gives CDR1 SGDLS, CDR2 YYNGEE. The CDR3 contains 16 residues. With 3 bases removed from V and 9 bases from J, the gap between germline ends came to 22 bases. The CDR3 nucleotides read TGTGCCAGCAGCGCCGGCCAATCCCCAGGGGTAGGTGAGCAGTTCTTC. Translation gives CASSAGQSPGVGEQFF.

In this sample, this clone turned up many times. The V gene is TRBV6-6, the J gene TRBJ1-4; TRBD1 might be the D (6 bases). This CDR3 spans 14 amino acids. Deletions cut 3 bases from V and 11 bases from J, with 16 bases between. Germline loops: CDR1 MNHNY, CDR2 SVGAGI (reference sequence). In nucleotides, the CDR3 is TGTGCCAGCAGTTATGTAAGGGGGTCCGGGAAACTGTTTTTT. Protein: CASSYVRGSGKLFF.

The chain employs TRBV28 and TRBJ1-6, with TRBD1 matching 10 bases. Trimming at V came to 4 bases and at J to 8 bases, leaving 5 bases not matched to a gene. The CDR3 consists of 15 residues. Germline V CDR1 and CDR2: MDHEN, SYDVKM. The CDR3 coding sequence is TGTGCCAGCAGTTCTGGCGGGACAGGGGATTCACCCCTCCACTTT. Translated: CASSSGGTGDSPLHF.

The chain couples TRBV5-4 to TRBJ1-2, with TRBD1 as a possible D gene (5 bases). This CDR3 comprises 14 residues. V was cut by 5 bases and J by 5 bases, with 16 bases left in between. Germline V CDR1 and CDR2: SGHNT, YYREEE (reference sequence). CDR3 region: CASRGGTAPYGYTF. In DNA, the CDR3 is TGTGCCAGCAGGGGGGGGACGGCGCCTTATGGCTACACCTTC.

The gene calls are TRBV18 and TRBJ1-2; D not certain. Trimming removed 2 bases from V and 3 bases from J, with 13 bases in between. The CDR3 sequence is 15 residues long. Germline V gene sequence: CDR1 KGHSH, CDR2 LQKENI. For the CDR3, the DNA is TGTGCCAGCTCACCATTATCCCAGCGGGACTATGGCTACACCTTC. It specifies CASSPLSQRDYGYTF.

The chain is built from TRBV4-1 and TRBJ1-3; perhaps TRBD1 as D (5 bases). There are 15 residues in the CDR3. V shed 0 bases and J shed 16 bases, with 22 bases lying between them. Looked up from germline, CDR1 is MGHRA and CDR2 is YSYEKL. The CDR3 DNA is TGCGCCAGCAGCCAAGATCTCGGGGGAGCTCGAAAGGTCTATTTT. It is translated as CASSQDLGGARKVYF.